This T cell receptor beta chain derives from a study of shared clonotypes between healthy human individuals. Turning to the study itself: The plates for each donor numbered three CD4 naive, three CD4 memory, two CD8 naive and one CD8 memory. Study observations and caveats: When compared with the clonotypes that were shared by all four sorted-subset donors, the non-shared clonotypes turned out to have lower generation probabilities.

The J segment lost 4 bases and the V segment lost 10 bases, leaving 9 bases of the junction unmatched. Germline-derived CDR1 and CDR2 are ENHRY and SYGVKD. The CDR3 runs 15 residues. Sequenced by immunoSEQ multiplex PCR; TCRdb stores in-frame clones only, minus some. The sample has more than 600,000 clones, about 90% seen once. In the case of this clone: Its antigen is not identified.

Naive CD8 cells, CD45RO-negative and positively selected for CCR7, excluded terminally differentiated effector memory CD45RA+ cells. Sequencing input: naive CD8+ T cells sorted from blood. The TCR originated in a man aged 30 to 45 in good health. V and J are TRBV10-3 and TRBJ2-7; 14 bases match TRBD2. DNA for the CDR3: TGTGCCACGGGACTAGCGGGAGTGGGATCTTACGAGCAGTACTTC. Amino acids: CATGLAGVGSYEQYF.